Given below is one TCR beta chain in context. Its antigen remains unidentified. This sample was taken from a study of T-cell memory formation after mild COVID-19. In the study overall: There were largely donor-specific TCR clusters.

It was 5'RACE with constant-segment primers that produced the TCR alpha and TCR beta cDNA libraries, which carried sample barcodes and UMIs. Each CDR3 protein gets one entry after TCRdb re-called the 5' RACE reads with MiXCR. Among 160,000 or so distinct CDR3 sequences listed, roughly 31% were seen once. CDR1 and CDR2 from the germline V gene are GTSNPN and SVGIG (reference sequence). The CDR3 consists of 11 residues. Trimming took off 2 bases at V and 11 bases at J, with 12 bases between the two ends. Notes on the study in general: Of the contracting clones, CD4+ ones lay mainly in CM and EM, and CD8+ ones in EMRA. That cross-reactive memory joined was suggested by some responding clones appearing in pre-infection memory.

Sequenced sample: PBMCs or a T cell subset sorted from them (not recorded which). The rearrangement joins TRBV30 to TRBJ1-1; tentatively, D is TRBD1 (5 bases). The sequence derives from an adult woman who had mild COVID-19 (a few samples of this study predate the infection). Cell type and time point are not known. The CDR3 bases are TGTGCCTGGAGTACGGCAGGGCCGGCTTTCTTT. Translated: CAWSTAGPAFF.